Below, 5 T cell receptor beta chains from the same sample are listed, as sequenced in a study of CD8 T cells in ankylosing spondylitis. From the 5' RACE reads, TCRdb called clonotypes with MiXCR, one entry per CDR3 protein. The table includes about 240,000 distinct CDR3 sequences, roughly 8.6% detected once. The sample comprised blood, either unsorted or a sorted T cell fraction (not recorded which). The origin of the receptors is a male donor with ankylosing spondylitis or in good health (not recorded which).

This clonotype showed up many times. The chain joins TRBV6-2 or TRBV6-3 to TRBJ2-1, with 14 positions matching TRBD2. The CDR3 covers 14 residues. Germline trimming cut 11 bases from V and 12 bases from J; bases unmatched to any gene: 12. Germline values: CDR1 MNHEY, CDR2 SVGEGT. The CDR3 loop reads CAGRTSGGIGGQFF. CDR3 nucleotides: TGTGCCGGCCGGACTAGCGGGGGGATCGGAGGGCAGTTCTTC.

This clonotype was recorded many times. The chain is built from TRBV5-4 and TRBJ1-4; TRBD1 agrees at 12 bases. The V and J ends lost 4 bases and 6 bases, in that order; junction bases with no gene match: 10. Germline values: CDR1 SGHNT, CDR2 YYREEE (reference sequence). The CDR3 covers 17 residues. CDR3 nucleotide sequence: TGTGCCAGCAGCCACACGGGACAGGGGGCGACGGATGAAAAACTGTTTTTT. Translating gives CASSHTGQGATDEKLFF.

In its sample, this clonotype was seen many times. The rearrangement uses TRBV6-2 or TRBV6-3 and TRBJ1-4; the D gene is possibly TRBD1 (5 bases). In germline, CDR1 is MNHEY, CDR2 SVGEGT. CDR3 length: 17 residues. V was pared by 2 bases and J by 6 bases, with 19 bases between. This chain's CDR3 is CASSYNLRTPSDEKLFF. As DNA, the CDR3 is TGTGCCAGCAGTTACAACCTCCGGACACCCTCCGATGAAAAACTGTTTTTT.

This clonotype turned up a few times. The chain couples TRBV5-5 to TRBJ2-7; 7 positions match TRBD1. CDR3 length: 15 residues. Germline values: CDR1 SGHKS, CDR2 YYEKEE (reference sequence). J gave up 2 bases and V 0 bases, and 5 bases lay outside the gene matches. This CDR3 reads CASSLDTGAAYEQYF. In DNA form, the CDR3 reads TGTGCCAGCAGCTTGGATACAGGGGCCGCCTACGAGCAGTACTTC.

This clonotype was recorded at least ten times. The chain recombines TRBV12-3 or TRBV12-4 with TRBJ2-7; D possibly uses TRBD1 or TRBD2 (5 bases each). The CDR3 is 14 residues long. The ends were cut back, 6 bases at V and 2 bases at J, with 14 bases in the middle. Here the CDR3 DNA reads TGTGCCAGCAGGTTCCGGGGACCTCCCTACGAGCAGTACTTC. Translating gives CASRFRGPPYEQYF.